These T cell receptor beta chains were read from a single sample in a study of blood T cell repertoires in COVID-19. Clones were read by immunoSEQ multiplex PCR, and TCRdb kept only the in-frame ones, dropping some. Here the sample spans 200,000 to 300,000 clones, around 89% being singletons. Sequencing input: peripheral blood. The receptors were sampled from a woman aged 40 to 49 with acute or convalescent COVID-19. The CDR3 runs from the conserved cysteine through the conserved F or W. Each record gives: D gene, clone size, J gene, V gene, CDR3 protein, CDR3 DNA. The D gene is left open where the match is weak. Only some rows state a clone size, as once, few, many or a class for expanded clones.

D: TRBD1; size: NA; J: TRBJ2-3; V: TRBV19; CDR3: CASSSGQGRTDTQYF; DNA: TGTGCCAGTAGTTCGGGACAGGGGAGAACAGATACGCAGTATTTT
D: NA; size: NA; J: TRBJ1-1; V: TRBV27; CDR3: CASSPQQTGGFMNTEAFF; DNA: TGTGCCAGCAGCCCCCAACAGACAGGCGGATTCATGAACACTGAAGCTTTCTTT
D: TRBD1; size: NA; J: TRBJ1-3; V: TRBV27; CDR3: CASRLTGSGNTIYF; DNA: TGTGCCAGCAGGCTGACAGGGAGCGGAAACACCATATATTTT
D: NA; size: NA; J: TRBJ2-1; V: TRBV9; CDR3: CASSGTAGAAFDEQFF; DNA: TGTGCCAGCAGCGGGACGGCGGGGGCCGCCTTTGATGAGCAGTTCTTC
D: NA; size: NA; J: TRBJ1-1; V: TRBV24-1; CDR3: CATRGAANTEAFF; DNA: TGTGCCACCAGAGGGGCAGCGAACACTGAAGCTTTCTTT
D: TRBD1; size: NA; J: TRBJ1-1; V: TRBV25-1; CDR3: CASSETGDDGGTEAFF; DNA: TGTGCCAGCAGTGAAACAGGGGACGACGGAGGGACTGAAGCTTTCTTT
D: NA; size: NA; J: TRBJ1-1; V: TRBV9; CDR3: CASSVAVSDTEAFF; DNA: TGTGCCAGCAGCGTAGCCGTATCCGACACTGAAGCTTTCTTT
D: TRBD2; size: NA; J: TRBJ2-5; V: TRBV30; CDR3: CACWAGGPNRQETQYF; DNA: TGTGCCTGCTGGGCGGGGGGGCCGAACCGCCAAGAGACCCAGTACTTC
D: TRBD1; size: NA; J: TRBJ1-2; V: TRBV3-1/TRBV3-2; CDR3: CASSQDYRGYGYTF; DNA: TGTGCCAGCAGCCAAGATTACAGGGGCTATGGCTACACCTTC
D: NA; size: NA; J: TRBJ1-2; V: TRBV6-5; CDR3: CASWERGNYGYTF; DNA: TGTGCCAGCTGGGAGCGGGGTAACTATGGCTACACCTTC
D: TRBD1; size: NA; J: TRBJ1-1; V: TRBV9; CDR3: CASTPRQGRTEAFF; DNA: TGTGCCAGCACCCCGAGACAGGGTAGAACTGAAGCTTTCTTT
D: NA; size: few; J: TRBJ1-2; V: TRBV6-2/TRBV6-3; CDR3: CASSYGGGRGYTF; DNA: TGTGCCAGCAGTTATGGCGGGGGGCGAGGCTACACCTTC
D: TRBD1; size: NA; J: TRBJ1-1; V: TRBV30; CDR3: CAWSRDSTEAFF; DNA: TGTGCCTGGAGTAGGGACAGCACTGAAGCTTTCTTT
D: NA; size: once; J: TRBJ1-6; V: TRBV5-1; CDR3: CASSLGTGRDSPLHF; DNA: TGCGCCAGCAGCTTGGGCACAGGGAGGGATTCACCCCTCCACTTT
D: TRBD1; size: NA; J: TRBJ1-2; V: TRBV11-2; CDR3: CASRPALGQGARSYTF; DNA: TGTGCCAGCAGGCCGGCCCTCGGACAGGGGGCGCGAAGCTACACCTTC
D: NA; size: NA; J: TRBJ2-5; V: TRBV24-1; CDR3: CATSGPGFLETQYF; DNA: TGTGCCACCAGTGGTCCGGGATTTCTAGAGACCCAGTACTTC
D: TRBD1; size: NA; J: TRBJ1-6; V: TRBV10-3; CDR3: CAISGGGQGGNSPLHF; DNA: TGTGCCATCAGTGGAGGAGGACAGGGGGGTAATTCACCCCTCCACTTT
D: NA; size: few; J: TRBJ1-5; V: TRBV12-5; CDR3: CASGLWADYQPQHF; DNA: TGTGCTAGTGGTTTGTGGGCAGATTATCAGCCCCAGCATTTT
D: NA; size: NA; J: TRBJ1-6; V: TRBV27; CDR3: CASSWGGRDSPLHF; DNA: TGTGCCAGCAGTTGGGGGGGGCGAGATTCACCCCTCCACTTT
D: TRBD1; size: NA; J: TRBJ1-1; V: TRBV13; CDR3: CASSLGQGFQGNTEAFF; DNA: TGTGCCAGCAGCTTAGGACAGGGGTTCCAAGGGAACACTGAAGCTTTCTTT
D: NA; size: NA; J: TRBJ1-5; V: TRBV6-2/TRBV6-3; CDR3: CASSALDRINQPQHF; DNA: TGTGCCAGCAGTGCCCTCGACAGGATCAATCAGCCCCAGCATTTT
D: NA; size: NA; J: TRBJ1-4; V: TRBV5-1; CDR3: CASSLAGEPNEKLFF; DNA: TGCGCCAGCAGCTTGGCGGGGGAACCTAATGAAAAACTGTTTTTT
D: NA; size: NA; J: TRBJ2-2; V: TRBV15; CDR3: CATSRAPTGELFF; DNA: TGTGCCACCAGCAGAGCTCCCACCGGGGAGCTGTTTTTT
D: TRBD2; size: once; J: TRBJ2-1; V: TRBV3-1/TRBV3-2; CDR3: CASSLSSSSGEVNEQFF; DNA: TGTGCCAGCAGCCTCTCATCCTCTAGCGGGGAAGTCAATGAGCAGTTCTTC
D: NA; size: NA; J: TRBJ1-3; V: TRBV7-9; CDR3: CASSLFLASGNTIYF; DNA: TGTGCCAGCAGCTTATTTCTCGCTAGTGGAAACACCATATATTTT
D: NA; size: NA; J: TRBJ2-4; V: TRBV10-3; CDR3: CATMELTKNIQYF; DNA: TGTGCCACAATGGAGTTGACCAAAAACATTCAGTACTTC
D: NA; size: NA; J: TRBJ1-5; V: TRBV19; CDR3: CASSFQGEQPQHF; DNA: TGTGCCAGTAGTTTTCAGGGCGAACAGCCCCAGCATTTT
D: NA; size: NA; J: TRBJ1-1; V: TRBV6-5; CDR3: CASRPQGTEAFF; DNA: TGTGCCAGCAGGCCCCAGGGGACTGAAGCTTTCTTT
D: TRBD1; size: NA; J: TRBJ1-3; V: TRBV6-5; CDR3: CAGGRGSSGNTIYF; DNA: TGTGCCGGGGGCAGGGGGTCCAGTGGAAACACCATATATTTT
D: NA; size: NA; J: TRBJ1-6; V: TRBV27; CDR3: CASSLDRSIGNSPLHF; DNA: TGTGCCAGCAGTCTTGACAGGTCAATTGGGAATTCACCCCTCCACTTT
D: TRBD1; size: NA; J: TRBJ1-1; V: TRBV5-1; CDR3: CASSWGPGQGAAEAFF; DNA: TGCGCCAGCAGTTGGGGGCCGGGACAGGGGGCCGCTGAAGCTTTCTTT
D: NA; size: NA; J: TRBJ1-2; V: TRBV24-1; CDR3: CATSDPHGVRYTF; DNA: TGTGCCACCAGTGACCCCCACGGGGTACGCTACACCTTC
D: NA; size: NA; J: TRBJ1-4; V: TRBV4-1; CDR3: CASSQDERIWGPRF; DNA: TGCGCCAGCAGCCAAGATGAGAGGATTTGGGGCCCTCGTTTT
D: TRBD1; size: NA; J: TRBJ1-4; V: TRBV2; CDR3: CASGNRGDSTNEKLFF; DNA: TGTGCCAGCGGGAACAGGGGAGACTCAACTAATGAAAAACTGTTTTTT
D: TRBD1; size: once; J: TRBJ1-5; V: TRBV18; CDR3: CASSPTGGNQPQHF; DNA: TGTGCCAGCTCCCCCACAGGGGGCAATCAGCCCCAGCATTTT